The 2 T cell receptor beta chains below all came from one sample that was sequenced in a study of shared clonotypes between healthy human individuals. The assay was immunoSEQ multiplex PCR, and TCRdb's table has in-frame clones only and misses some. The sample holds fewer than 1.4 million clones, approximately 80% seen once. The sample taken for sequencing was memory CD4+ T cells from PBMCs. Described subset: CD45RA-negative fraction. These receptors were taken from a man between 18 and 35 years old in good health. Some clones in this sample may be carry-over from other donors' samples.

V usage is TRBV18 and J usage is TRBJ1-5; 10 nucleotides align to TRBD1. This CDR3 is built from 16 residues. CDR1 is KGHSH, CDR2 LQKENI, per germline. With V trimmed by 3 bases and J by 2 bases, 4 bases remained unmatched. The DNA of the CDR3 is TGTGCCAGCTCACCGACAGGGGGCGCGGGCAATCAGCCCCAGCATTTT. Encoded protein: CASSPTGGAGNQPQHF.

V is TRBV9 and J is TRBJ2-3, with 8 bases lining up with TRBD2. With 3 bases clipped from V and 3 bases from J, the junction kept 12 bases outside the gene matches. Germline V lookup: CDR1 SGDLS, CDR2 YYNGEE. The CDR3 loop spans 17 amino acids. The CDR3 nucleotides read TGTGCCAGCAGCGCCCGTAGATCGGGAGGGCCAACAGATACGCAGTATTTT. Translated, it gives CASSARRSGGPTDTQYF.